This TCR beta chain comes out of a study of T cell responses to AZD1222 COVID-19 vaccine. Profiled with immunoSEQ multiplex PCR; TCRdb holds only in-frame clones, not every one. The repertoire holds over 95,000 clones, with roughly 90% as singletons. V lost 3 bases to trimming and J lost 0 bases, with 15 bases between them. Looked up from germline, CDR1 is MDHEN and CDR2 is SYDVKM. This CDR3 spans 18 amino acids. This specimen was peripheral blood, taken 28 days after the second AZD1222 dose. The chain employs TRBV28 and TRBJ1-6, with D possibly TRBD1 on 5 matching bases. This sequence originates from an adult who received the AZD1222 COVID-19 vaccine. CDR3 bases: TGTGCCAGCAGTTTTTCTGTTAGGGGAAGCTCCTATAATTCACCCCTCCACTTT. Translated: CASSFSVRGSSYNSPLHF.